This T cell receptor (beta chain) comes out of a study of blood T cell repertoires in COVID-19. Study in general: Both acute and convalescent COVID-19 samples were obtained from the United States, Italy and Spain. T cells, B-cell-depleted T cells, or PBMCs provided the cDNA or gDNA that served as material.

In the original workflow: Reference gene primers were amplified, and this amplification served to estimate nucleated cell counts. Produced via immunoSEQ multiplex PCR; TCRdb's table is partial and in-frame only. That table gives V, J and clone size, and the DNA gave D and trimming. The sample holds roughly 220,000 clones, about 88% seen once. The CDR3 is 12 amino acids. V was clipped by 5 bases and J by 5 bases, with 9 bases between them. CDR1 and CDR2 (germline): LNHDA, SQIVND (reference sequence). Patients in Seattle were enrolled during active infection, then followed longitudinally. This receptor was obtained from a woman in her fifties or sixties with COVID-19, enrolled during active disease. The material sequenced was peripheral blood. This chain joins TRBV19 and TRBJ1-2; tentatively, D is TRBD1 (5 bases). The CDR3 region has the DNA TGTGCCAGTAGTTCCGGGACTTATGGCTACACCTTC. Encoded protein: CASSSGTYGYTF.